The present T cell receptor beta chain was sequenced within a study of cytomegalovirus exposure and HLA in healthy donors (dated by TCRdb to about 2017). Context from the whole study: An earlier analysis of 587 of the donors reported 250 to 300 Gb of sequence data and approximately 120 million unique TCR beta sequences obtained from roughly 170 million T cells. About 280 gigabases of sequencing data and around 80 million unique TCR sequences made up an early release that covered several hundred HLA-typed donors. Of the roughly 400 genotyped donors, approximately 80% fell in the genetic ancestry cluster associated with self-reported Caucasian donors. The aim of the study was to test whether cataloging public T cell receptors could identify signatures of past pathogen exposure. The study profiled the T cell repertoires of approximately 700 subjects by immunosequencing and related them to cytomegalovirus serostatus. Along with the approximately 700-subject first cohort, a separate validation cohort of over 90 different subjects was used. To predict cytomegalovirus infection status, the study brought together high-throughput TCR immunosequencing, statistical association of individual TCRs with disease status, and machine learning. In a later analysis, previously published TCR beta repertoires from 500 to 750 donors were re-analyzed and high-resolution HLA genotyping was added so that TCR occurrence patterns could be studied. Rather than drawing on any new phenotypic data, the later analysis identified candidate immune exposures from TCR beta sequences and the way those sequences occurred across donors. An earlier analysis of around 580 of the donors used high-throughput TCR beta sequencing to judge whether each TCR beta V gene segment behaved as functional or pseudogenic. Donor age, sex, ethnicity and CMV serostatus were compiled together with the repertoire data. A later genetic analysis took genome-wide SNP genotypes for about 55% of the roughly 670 donors and used that subset as a discovery cohort. Every repertoire in the discovery cohort had been generated on one and the same sequencing platform. Class I and class II HLA loci were covered by the typing at four-digit resolution. The number of typed donors differed by locus: 629-630 for A, B, C, DRB1 and DQB1; some 500 for DQA1; 606 for DPA1; and roughly 490 for DPB1. Roughly 5 DR-DQ haplotypes were handled as single units for association and clustering, since linkage in the cohort was strong. Among some 410 genotyped donors of the cohort, an average of around 250,000 unique TCR beta nucleotide sequences was sequenced per donor, of which 15% to 20% were non-productive. Findings and caveats that apply to the study as a whole: In a later analysis, several top co-occurrence clusters were reported to appear linked to parvovirus B19, influenza, CMV and Epstein-Barr virus. In a later analysis, HLA-associated TCR beta chains showed more clonal expansion and lower generation probabilities than non-associated chains that were equally common. A later analysis found that TCR association rates varied across HLA loci, with DRB1 alleles showing the most associated TCRs and HLA-C alleles the fewest. HLA typing was unavailable for some donors at each locus, so association tests used only the typed subset. According to the authors, the approach could potentially be generalized to other disease states and immunological phenotypes. In vitro tests confirmed that a few of the cytomegalovirus-associated TCR beta chains recognize cytomegalovirus antigens. Cytomegalovirus status was reported to be diagnosed by the classifier with high specificity and sensitivity in both the original and validation cohorts. When HLA alleles, especially DR and DQ, strongly co-occurred, attributing TCR associations to individual alleles was difficult. V-gene and J-gene trimming of TCR beta chains was associated with a missense DCLRE1C variant in a later genetic analysis, and the association was replicated in an independent cohort. A cluster of highly shared sequence variants was judged likely to represent a technical artifact of the sequencing pipeline. In a later genetic analysis, fewer N-insertions in productive TCRs were reported among donors in an Asian-associated ancestry cluster than the 666-donor mean. While some public TCRs were present in many individuals, most TCR sequences turned up only very rarely across donors. The study gave a list of 150 to 200 TCR beta chains associated with cytomegalovirus. At a false discovery rate of 0.05, a later analysis linked around 15,000 TCR beta sequences to specific HLA alleles. Correlated functional status among segregating V segments might reflect linkage disequilibrium, but an unknown experimental factor could not be ruled out. The cohort was sequenced for TCR beta chains only, and without alpha or paired-chain data the features that could be detected were limited. CMV serostatus was the only immune exposure information available for the cohort. Because the 87-base-pair reads could not distinguish some IMGT-functional V segments, including TRBV6-2 and TRBV6-3, those segments were excluded. The presence/absence analyses assumed that sequencing depth was roughly uniform across donors, and that assumption may not be true. In an earlier analysis of about 550 of the donors, most TCR beta V segments were observed in productive rearrangements about 87% or about 30% of the time, broadly matching IMGT annotations. About 15 rarely observed V segments, including chromosome 9 orphons, were excluded from the earlier analysis of about 600 of the donors because counts were too low. A further reported finding was that TCR beta sequences accurately predicted the HLA-A and HLA-B alleles for most subjects in the first cohort. According to a later analysis, most CMV-associated TCR beta chains appeared to be HLA-restricted, and the HLA associations seemed to be driven largely by CMV exposure.

Receptor amplification or capture employed the immunoSEQ multiplex PCR assay. A mixture of 60 forward primers for TCR Vbeta segments and 13 reverse primers for TCR Jbeta segments was used in the multiplex PCR. A multiplex PCR assay on genomic DNA amplified the CDR3 region of rearranged TCR beta genes. On the Illumina HiSeq System, the amplified TCR beta libraries were sequenced as 87-base-pair reads. The paper's processing steps were these. A later analysis counted 75 million to 100 million unique TCR beta chains across the 700 or so repertoires, and some 11 million of these chains were shared by at least two donors. Raw reads were error-corrected and collapsed into unique sequences by a nearest-neighbor algorithm in which closely related sequences were merged to remove PCR and sequencing errors. Alignment of CDR3 sequences to IMGT reference sequences was used to assign V, D and J gene segments. Each retained sequence needed at least a six-nucleotide match to both a V gene segment and a J gene segment. A rearrangement counted as productive if the CDR3 had no stop codons and remained in frame with V and J, and every other rearrangement counted as non-productive. Following IMGT convention, CDR3 was defined as the stretch from the second conserved V-encoded cysteine up to the conserved J-encoded phenylalanine. Sequences without an unambiguous match to a single V gene segment were excluded from the earlier analysis of almost 600 of the donors. An earlier analysis of 587 of the donors called V segments functional above 56.7% productive rearrangements and segregating when the between-donor standard deviation exceeded 5%. A statistical classification framework was built for diagnosing cytomegalovirus status from the catalog of TCR beta chain sequences. In a later analysis, TCR nucleotide sequences were compared against IMGT/GENE-DB human TR gene sequences so that V and J genes could be assigned. The TCRdist pipeline was used in a later analysis to assign CDR3 sequences and most-parsimonious VDJ recombination scenarios. In a later analysis, each TCR beta chain was defined by its CDR3 amino acid sequence together with its V-gene family, and reads lacking a unique V-gene family were excluded. In a later analysis, several hundred highly shared, low-generation-probability nucleotide sequences were removed to address suspected cross-contamination and a sequencing artifact. In a later analysis, a clonal expansion index for each public chain was calculated from normalized within-repertoire ranks of inferred template counts. Generation probabilities in a later analysis came from a VDJ recombination model fitted to out-of-frame rearrangements, and those results were checked against IGoR. Hypergeometric tests were used in a later analysis to score TCR-TCR, TCR-HLA and TCR-CMV co-occurrence, with a repertoire-size bias correction applied to the TCR pairs. A later analysis estimated false discovery rates by permuting HLA or CMV assignments 20 times. A later analysis grouped co-occurring TCRs with DBSCAN, adding TCRdist sequence similarity when clustering within HLA-allele-positive subsets. Co-occurrence clustering excluded repertoires with fewer than 30,000 or more than 120,000 public chains, plus five with anomalous nucleotide sharing. The source is immuneACCESS, and TCRdb retained only in-frame sequences with V and J called. Part of the clones is not carried over; for the studies checked, unresolved V genes explain less than half of this, and the remainder is unexplained. V and J calls and clone size come straight from that table; D and trimming were deduced from the DNA. The sample table shows 140,000 to 150,000 clones, and around 80% are seen once. The leading ten clones occupy roughly 9.7% of the sample.

The V and J ends are trimmed by 3 bases and 5 bases, leaving 24 bases between them. CDR1 and CDR2, per the germline V gene, are MGHRA and YSYEKL. Counted from cysteine to phenylalanine, this CDR3 has 18 amino acids. The entry retains the CDR3 DNA only, 54 bases that are in frame from base 1. As for this clone: The clone's antigen remains unknown. The input lacks base qualities; no much larger clone sits a single base away.

The cohort was made up of 500 to 800 healthy bone marrow donors. At the time of sampling, every cohort member was nominally healthy, though immune exposures that went unrecorded were likely present. The donor tested CMV seropositive and was one of the 289 seropositive cohort members. A peripheral blood sample was provided by each donor, and peripheral blood mononuclear cells were used for TCR beta sequencing. Genomic DNA was extracted from the blood cell samples with the Qiagen DNeasy Blood Extraction Kit. Material for sequencing was PBMCs. In this chain, TRBV4-1 is recombined with TRBJ2-3; D gene: possibly TRBD2, on 5 matching bases. The sequence came from a woman aged 55-70 years in good health and CMV-seropositive. The bases are TGCGCCAGCAGCCAGGATAATGCCGGTGGGCTAGCAGAAGATACGCAGTATTTT. It translates as CASSQDNAGGLAEDTQYF.